One sample yielded the 29 T cell receptor beta chains listed below, sequenced in a study of tumor-infiltrating lymphocytes in primary liver carcinoma. The investigators made TCR beta cDNA from approximately 0.5 ug total RNA, using a constant-region primer. Construction of TCR beta libraries relied on three successive nested multiplex PCR rounds employing slightly modified ARM-PCR. Two initial PCR rounds of about 11 cycles each paired TRBV1-TRBV30 forward primers with a C-beta reverse primer. TCRdb analysed the multiplex PCR reads with MiXCR anew, one entry per CDR3 protein. The sample has about 300,000 distinct CDR3 sequences, 65% seen once. Researchers drew blood RNA from unsorted whole blood and extracted germline DNA as well. Sequencing used peripheral blood. These receptors were obtained from a man aged 40-49 years with primary liver carcinoma and hepatitis B virus infection.

This clonotype was detected ten times or more. The DNA of the CDR3 is TGTGCCAGCAGTTTGGACTCGGGGCGGTTCTTC. This translates into CASSLDSGRFF. The rearrangement links TRBV6-6 to TRBJ2-1, with D perhaps being TRBD1 or TRBD2 (5 bases each). Germline V gives CDR1 MNHNY, CDR2 SVGAGI (reference sequence). The V end lost 4 bases, the J end lost 15 bases, and 13 bases lay between the germline ends. The CDR3 is made up of 11 amino acids.

The chain links TRBV30 to TRBJ2-1; 15 bases line up with TRBD2. V lost 3 bases, J lost 16 bases, and 7 bases stayed unmatched. The germline V gene has CDR1 GTSNPN and CDR2 SVGIG (reference sequence). This CDR3 spans 13 amino acids. CDR3 DNA sequence: TGTGCCTGGAGGGGACTAGCGGGGGGTGATCAATTCTTC. Encoded protein: CAWRGLAGGDQFF.

The V and J genes are TRBV6-2 or TRBV6-3 and TRBJ2-1; no definite D call. V was trimmed by 7 bases and J by 8 bases, leaving 12 bases between them. This CDR3 has 12 amino acids. CDR1 and CDR2 from the germline V gene are MNHEY and SVGEGT. The DNA for the CDR3 is TGTGCCAGCAATGACCGACTGGATGAGCAGTTCTTC. Translating gives CASNDRLDEQFF.

This clonotype was seen repeatedly, ten times or more. The V and J genes are TRBV6-1 and TRBJ2-7; TRBD2 matches 10 bases. The V segment lost 7 bases and the J segment 4 bases; nucleotides outside the gene matches: 7. Germline lookup yields CDR1 MNHNS and CDR2 SASEGT. CDR3 length equals 14 residues. The chain's CDR3 is CASTPAGGIYEQYF. The CDR3 DNA is TGTGCCAGCACGCCAGCGGGAGGGATTTACGAGCAGTACTTC.

As concerns this clonotype: A clone one base away is much larger, so this may be a read error. The gene calls are TRBV6-2 or TRBV6-3 and TRBJ2-2; TRBD2 agrees at 9 bases. This CDR3 has 17 amino acids. Germline V gene lookup returns CDR1 MNHEY and CDR2 SVGEGT. Germline trimming cut 7 bases from V and 13 bases from J; bases unmatched to any gene: 22. The CDR3 nucleotides are TGTGCCAGCACCCTTACGACCGGGACTAGCTTTCGCATGGTGCTGTTTTTT. Translation: CASTLTTGTSFRMVLFF.

In its sample, this clonotype was seen many times. The chain employs TRBV11-1 and TRBJ2-7; D is undetermined. Deletions cut 6 bases from V and 4 bases from J, with 13 bases between. Germline V gives CDR1 SGHAT, CDR2 FQDESV (reference sequence). This CDR3 is built from 13 residues. CDR3 region: CASSYQVSYEQYF. In DNA, the CDR3 is TGTGCCAGCAGTTATCAAGTTTCATACGAGCAGTACTTC.

The DNA of the CDR3 is TGTGCCAGCAACCCAAGGGGAAACCCTAACTATGGCTACACCTTC. Its translation is CASNPRGNPNYGYTF. The chain recombines TRBV6-5 with TRBJ1-2, with D perhaps matching TRBD1 (5 bases). V shed 7 bases and J shed 0 bases, with 15 bases lying between them. The CDR3 covers 15 residues. The germline gives CDR1 MNHEY, CDR2 SVGAGI.

As to this clonotype: This clone may be a read error of a much larger clone one base away. The rearrangement links TRBV6-2 or TRBV6-3 to TRBJ2-7; D possibly corresponds to TRBD2 (6 bases). The CDR3 totals 12 residues. CDR1 and CDR2 from the germline V gene are MNHEY and SVGEGT. The chain's CDR3 is CASSGTPYKQYF. For the CDR3, the DNA is TGTGCCAGCAGTGGGACTCCCTACAAGCAGTACTTC.

This clonotype was counted many times. The chain has TRBV29-1 and TRBJ2-5; 9 bases align to TRBD1. The length of the CDR3 is 13 residues. The germline CDR1 and CDR2 sequences are SQVTM and ANQGSEA. The CDR3 loop reads CSTYRGHQETQYF. The CDR3 DNA is TGCAGTACGTACAGGGGGCACCAAGAGACCCAGTACTTC.

This clonotype appeared once. This rearrangement joins TRBV28 to TRBJ1-1, with D unclear. Trimming cost V 6 bases and J 11 bases, with 13 bases left between them. The CDR3 runs to 11 residues. The germline V gene encodes CDR1 MDHEN and CDR2 SYDVKM. The CDR3 reads CASRIWTDAFF. DNA for the CDR3: TGTGCCAGCAGGATATGGACCGATGCTTTCTTT.

As for this clonotype: A single base separates this from a much larger clone, so it may be a read error. The chain is built from TRBV5-4 and TRBJ2-7; 8 bases are a match to TRBD2. Germline lookup yields CDR1 SGHNT and CDR2 YYREEE (reference sequence). The CDR3 is 16 residues long. The CDR3 sequence is CASSLGPSGSPYQQYF. CDR3 bases: TGTGCCAGCAGCTTGGGTCCTAGCGGGTCCCCCTACCAGCAGTACTTC.

This chain joins TRBV11-3 and TRBJ1-4; a possible D gene is TRBD1 (5 bases). This CDR3 is 18 amino acids long. Germline CDR1 is SGHNT and CDR2 is YENEEA. V was clipped by 3 bases and J by 4 bases, with 21 bases between them. The CDR3 here is CASSFRTSSGLDNEKLFF. CDR3 in DNA: TGTGCCAGCAGCTTTCGGACGTCATCGGGACTCGATAATGAAAAACTGTTTTTT.

The V gene is TRBV28, the J gene TRBJ2-2; TRBD1 might be the D (6 bases). This CDR3 has 14 residues. Germline CDR1 reads MDHEN; CDR2 reads SYDVKM. This CDR3 is CVTQGQMNTGELFF. The CDR3 region has the DNA TGTGTCACTCAAGGACAGATGAACACCGGGGAGCTGTTTTTT.

A note on this clonotype: One junction end disagrees with the germline gene, perhaps due to a read error. The chain is built from TRBV4-3 and TRBJ1-6; no firm D call. Looked up from germline, CDR1 is LGHNA and CDR2 is YSLEER. CDR3 size: 15 residues. CDR3 in amino acids: CASSQDSRGNSSLHF. The CDR3 DNA is TGCGCCAGCAGCCAAGATAGCAGAGGGAATTCATCCCTCCACTTT.

On this clonotype itself: One end of the junction is discordant with germline, which a read error may explain. J is TRBJ2-1 and V is TRBV11-2; the match to TRBD2 covers 12 bases. The CDR3 runs to 16 residues. The germline gives CDR1 SGHAT, CDR2 FQNNGV. CDR3 coding DNA: TGTACCAGCAGCTTAGATCGGACTAGCGGGAATAATGAGCAGTCCTTC. Translating it yields CTSSLDRTSGNNEQSF.

Concerning this clonotype itself: An end of the junction does not agree with germline; a read error may underlie this. This chain joins TRBV11-3 and TRBJ1-1; D ambiguous. Germline lookup yields CDR1 SGHNT and CDR2 YENEEA. This CDR3 comprises 15 residues. CDR3 DNA: TGTGCCAGCAGCACCCACCGGCGAAGGAACACTGATGCTTTCTTT. This translates into CASSTHRRRNTDAFF.

Remarks on this clonotype: This may be a read error, as it is one base from a much larger clone. Given the absence of the conserved phenylalanine or tryptophan at the CDR3 end, a read error is likely. The rearrangement links TRBV6-1 to TRBJ2-1; 9 positions match TRBD2. V was clipped by 7 bases and J by 5 bases; unmatched bases: 6. Germline V gives CDR1 MNHNS, CDR2 SASEGT. The CDR3 runs 14 residues. The DNA for the CDR3 is TGTGCCAGCATCGACCTAGCGGGGAACAATGAGCAGTTCCTC. This sequence encodes CASIDLAGNNEQFL.

In the case of this clonotype: A much larger clone differs by one base, so this may be a read error. The rearrangement links TRBV6-6 to TRBJ1-6; unclear D gene. CDR1 and CDR2 from the germline V gene are MNHNY and SVGAGI (reference sequence). CDR3 length equals 14 residues. Deletions cut 2 bases from V and 8 bases from J, with 10 bases between. The CDR3 region has the DNA TGTGCCAGCAGTTACGAAGGAAAGGATTCACCCCTCCACTTT. Protein: CASSYEGKDSPLHF.

Note on this clonotype: A much larger clone differs from this one at a single base, so this may be a read error. The rearrangement links TRBV6-6 to TRBJ1-3; D unclear. CDR1 and CDR2 from the germline V gene are MNHNY and SVGAGI (reference sequence). Deletions cut 6 bases from V and 0 bases from J, with 12 bases between. The CDR3 has 15 amino acids. The CDR3 is CASSPRQSSGNTIYF. In DNA form, the CDR3 reads TGTGCCAGCAGCCCGAGACAAAGCTCTGGAAACACCATATATTTT.

This clonotype came up a few times. The chain has TRBV28 and TRBJ2-1; TRBD2 might be the D (5 bases). Trimming took 6 bases from V and 9 from J, leaving 24 bases between them. Germline CDR1 reads MDHEN; CDR2 reads SYDVKM. The CDR3 covers 16 residues. The CDR3 coding sequence is TGTGCCAGCAGGACCCAAGGGAGCTCGTGGGTTGGTGAGCAGTTCTTC. Its translation is CASRTQGSSWVGEQFF.

This clonotype appeared once. Its ends do not fully match the called genes, so a read error is possible. This sequence joins TRBV6-5 and TRBJ2-1; 9 bases are shared with TRBD1. CDR3 length equals 12 residues. CDR1 and CDR2 (germline): MNHEY, SVGAGI. Here the CDR3 reads CASRTGVGELFF. The CDR3, as DNA: TGCGCTAGCAGGACAGGGGTAGGTGAGCTGTTCTTC.

As for this clonotype: A much larger clone lies one base from this, so it may be a read error. The J gene is TRBJ2-7, the V gene TRBV6-6, with D perhaps matching TRBD2 (5 bases). CDR3 size: 16 residues. Trimming stripped 2 bases from V and 1 base from J, with 15 bases between. The V gene's germline CDR1 is MNHNY and CDR2 SVGAGI (reference sequence). The DNA of the CDR3 is TGTGCCAGCAGTTACGGTATAGCTAGCCGATCCTACGAGCAGTACTTC. Translating gives CASSYGIASRSYEQYF.

In this sample, this clonotype turned up many times. V gene TRBV5-1 combines with J gene TRBJ2-1; 10 bases fit TRBD2. The CDR3 consists of 15 residues. From germline, CDR1 is SGHRS and CDR2 YFSETQ. V trimming: 4 bases; J trimming: 1 base; junction bases outside the gene matches: 2. The CDR3 loop reads CASSRTSGSYNEQFF. CDR3 nucleotide sequence: TGCGCCAGCAGCCGGACTAGCGGTTCCTACAATGAGCAGTTCTTC.

This clonotype was recorded at least ten times. The V gene is TRBV29-1, the J gene TRBJ2-7; 11 bases map to TRBD2. CDR1 SQVTM and CDR2 ANQGSEA come from the germline V gene. V was pared by 6 bases and J by 0 bases, with 10 bases of the junction left unmatched. CDR3 length equals 16 residues. Here the CDR3 DNA reads TGCAGCGTGGGAACCCCGGGACTAGCGGCCTCCTACGAGCAGTACTTC. Translated, it gives CSVGTPGLAASYEQYF.

The chain combines TRBV5-1 with TRBJ2-3; D remains ambiguous. The CDR3 has 14 amino acids. Per the germline V gene, CDR1 is SGHRS and CDR2 is YFSETQ. Between the trimmed V and J ends, which lost 0 bases and 2 bases, there was a span of 7 bases. In nucleotides, the CDR3 is TGCGCCAGCAGCTTGGGGCTTATCACAGATACGCAGTATTTT. Translated: CASSLGLITDTQYF.

Concerning this clonotype itself: An end of the junction does not agree with germline; a read error may underlie this. J is TRBJ2-3 and V is TRBV29-1, with 7 bases matching TRBD2. Germline CDR1 is SQVTM and CDR2 is ANQGSEA. The CDR3 length is 15 residues. CDR3 sequence: CSVRSCGSRTDMQYF. The CDR3 nucleotides are TGCAGCGTAAGGTCTTGCGGGAGTCGCACAGATATGCAGTATTTT.

A note on this clonotype: At one end, the junction sequence differs from germline, possibly due to a read error. The V and J genes are TRBV4-1 and TRBJ2-3; no reliable D call. The germline V gene encodes CDR1 MGHRA and CDR2 YSYEKL. This CDR3 is 12 amino acids long. The CDR3 reads CASSHQSDTRYF. CDR3 DNA sequence: TGTGCCAGCAGCCACCAGTCAGATACGCGGTATTTT.

V and J are TRBV20-1 and TRBJ1-5; D gene ambiguous. There are 12 residues in the CDR3. CDR1 DFQATT and CDR2 SNEGSKA come from the germline V gene (reference sequence). The germline V and J ends were trimmed by 3 bases and 0 bases, with 3 bases remaining between them. The CDR3 DNA follows: TGCAGTGCTAGGTATAGCAATCAGCCCCAGCATTTT. Residues: CSARYSNQPQHF.

Details on this clonotype: One junction end does not reproduce the germline sequence, and a read error may be involved. The chain is built from TRBV5-4 and TRBJ2-3; D unresolved. CDR3 length equals 14 residues. Germline CDR1 reads SGHNT; CDR2 reads YYREEE (reference sequence). The CDR3 nucleotides are TGTGTCAGCAGCCCCGGCGCGGACACAGATACGCAGTATTTT. Translating gives CVSSPGADTDTQYF.